In this sample, the clone carrying this T cell receptor beta chain turned up a few times. This entry comes from a study of cytomegalovirus exposure and HLA in healthy donors. The CDR3 consists of 14 residues. The V gene lost 4 bases and the J gene lost 0 bases, with 10 bases spanning the gap. In germline, CDR1 is SEHNR, CDR2 FQNEAQ (reference sequence). The PCR was carried out with 60 Vbeta primers and 13 Jbeta primers. Measured with immunoSEQ multiplex PCR; TCRdb has only the in-frame clones, and not every one. The profile covers 100,000 to 150,000 clones, with approximately 80% appearing a single time and about 1.8% taken by the ten largest.

V is TRBV7-9 and J is TRBJ2-7; maybe TRBD2 (6 bases). This clonotype originated in a man younger than 30 in good health and CMV-seronegative. The sample comprised PBMCs. The chain's CDR3 is CASSSGTYSYEQYF. DNA for the CDR3: TGTGCCAGCAGCTCCGGGACTTACTCCTACGAGCAGTACTTC.